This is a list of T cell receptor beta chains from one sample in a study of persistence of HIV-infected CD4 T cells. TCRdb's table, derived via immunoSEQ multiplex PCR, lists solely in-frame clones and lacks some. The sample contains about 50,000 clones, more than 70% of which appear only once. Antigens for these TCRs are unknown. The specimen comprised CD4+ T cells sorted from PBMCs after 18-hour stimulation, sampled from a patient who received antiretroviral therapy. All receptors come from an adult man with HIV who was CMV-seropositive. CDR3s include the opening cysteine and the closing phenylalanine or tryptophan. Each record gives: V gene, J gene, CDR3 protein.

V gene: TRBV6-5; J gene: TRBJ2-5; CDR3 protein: CASTNGRGGTQYF
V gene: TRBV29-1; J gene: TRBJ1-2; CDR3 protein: CSVAPGTGGRFFGYTF
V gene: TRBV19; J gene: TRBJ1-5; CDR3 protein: CASSARQGRNQPQHF
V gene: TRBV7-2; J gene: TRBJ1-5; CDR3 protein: CASSPYSNQPQHF
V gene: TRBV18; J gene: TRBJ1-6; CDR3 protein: CASSPDSRDEESPLHF
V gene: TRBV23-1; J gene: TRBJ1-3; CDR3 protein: CASPLGVDRGSGNTIYF
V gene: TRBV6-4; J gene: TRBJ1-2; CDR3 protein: CADQEEDTPLYGYTF
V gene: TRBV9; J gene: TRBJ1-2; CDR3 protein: CASSVQGWDGYTF
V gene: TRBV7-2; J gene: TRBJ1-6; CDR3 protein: CASNYPESSYNSPLHF
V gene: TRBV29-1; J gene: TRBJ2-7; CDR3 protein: CSVAGSYEQYF
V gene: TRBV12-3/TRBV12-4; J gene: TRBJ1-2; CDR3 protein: CASSGNYGYTF
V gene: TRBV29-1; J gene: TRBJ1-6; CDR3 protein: CSVAGNYNSPLHF
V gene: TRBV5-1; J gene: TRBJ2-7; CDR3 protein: CASSLEGYEQYF
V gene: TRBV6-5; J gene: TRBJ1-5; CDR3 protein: CASSRITGGGQPQHF
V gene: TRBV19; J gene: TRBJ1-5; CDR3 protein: CASSTQGNNQPQHF
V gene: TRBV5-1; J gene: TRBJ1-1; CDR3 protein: CASSLGDRVNTEAFF
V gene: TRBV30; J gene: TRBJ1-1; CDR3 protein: CAWSVLLDGAEAFF
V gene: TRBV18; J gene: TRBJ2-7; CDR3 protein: CASSSTVRGSSYEQYF
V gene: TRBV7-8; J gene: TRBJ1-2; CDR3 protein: CASSPDREKHGYTF
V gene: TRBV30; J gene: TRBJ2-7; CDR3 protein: CAWTSGNYEQYF
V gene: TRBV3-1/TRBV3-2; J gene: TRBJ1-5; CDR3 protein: CASSQVSNQPQHF
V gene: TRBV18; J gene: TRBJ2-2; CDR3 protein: CASSPQYGSNTGELFF